This TCR beta chain was sequenced in a study of T cell responses to AZD1222 COVID-19 vaccine. Worth noting for this clone: Its matching antigen is unknown.

Sequenced by immunoSEQ multiplex PCR; TCRdb stores in-frame clones only, minus some. There are 85,000 or so clones in the sample; about 86% occur only once, and around 5.9% lies in the top ten. Germline V gene data show CDR1 as SGHAT and CDR2 as FQNNGV. V lost 5 bases and J 7 bases, leaving 9 bases between the germline ends. CDR3 length: 11 residues. Second-dose recipients at about 4 or about 12 weeks were treated as one pooled group. Whole-study results and caveats: Only a handful of AZD1222 recipients were seropositive at baseline. Clonal diversity may have been underestimated, and the donors were mostly white British, with more females than males.

The chain couples TRBV11-2 to TRBJ2-7; the D gene is possibly TRBD1 (5 bases). Sequenced here: peripheral blood, sampled 28 days after the second AZD1222 dose. This clonotype was obtained from an adult who received the AZD1222 COVID-19 vaccine. This CDR3 reads CASSLGREQYF. The CDR3, as DNA: TGTGCCAGCAGCCTGGGGCGGGAGCAGTACTTC.